This T cell receptor beta chain comes out of a study of CD4 T cell repertoires in COVID-19. Overall study results and limits: Some SARS-CoV-2 clonotypes, between roughly 7 and 27%, recurred in SARS-CoV and/or HKU1 cultures.

Sequenced by immunoSEQ multiplex PCR; TCRdb stores in-frame clones only, minus some. Seen here are 60,000 to 90,000 clones, around four fifths observed once, and the top ten hold roughly 0.6%. This clone was counted a single time. Its antigen is not identified. Mild-to-severe COVID-19 survivors were the donors. The memory T cells were sequenced right after ex vivo isolation, without culture. CDR1 and CDR2 from the germline V gene are LNHDA and SQIVND (reference sequence). The CDR3 contains 16 residues. V was pared by 2 bases and J by 4 bases, with 8 bases of the junction left unmatched. V and J are TRBV19 and TRBJ2-5, with 9 bases matching TRBD1. The TCR comes from a human donor who had COVID-19. This sample comprised CD4+ T cells from peripheral blood, obtained after recovery from COVID-19. CDR3 sequence: CASSISGTGNAETQYF. The CDR3 nucleotides are TGTGCCAGTAGTATATCGGGGACAGGGAACGCAGAGACCCAGTACTTC.